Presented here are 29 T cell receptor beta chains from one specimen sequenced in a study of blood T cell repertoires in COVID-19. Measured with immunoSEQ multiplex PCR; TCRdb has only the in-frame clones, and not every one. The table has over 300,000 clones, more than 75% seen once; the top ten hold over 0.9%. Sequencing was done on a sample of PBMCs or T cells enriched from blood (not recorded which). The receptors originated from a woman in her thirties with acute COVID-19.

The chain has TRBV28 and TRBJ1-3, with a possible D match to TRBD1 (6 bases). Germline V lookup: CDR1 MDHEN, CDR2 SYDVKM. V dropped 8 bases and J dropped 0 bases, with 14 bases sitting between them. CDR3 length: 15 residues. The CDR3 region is CASQGRLSSGNTIYF. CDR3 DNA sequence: TGTGCCAGCCAGGGGCGGCTGAGCTCTGGAAACACCATATATTTT.

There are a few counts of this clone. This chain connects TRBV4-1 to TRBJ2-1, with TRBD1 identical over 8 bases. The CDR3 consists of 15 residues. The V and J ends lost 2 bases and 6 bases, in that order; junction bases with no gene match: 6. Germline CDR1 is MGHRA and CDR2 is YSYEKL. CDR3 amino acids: CASSQTQGERNEQFF. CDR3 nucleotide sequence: TGCGCCAGCAGCCAAACACAGGGGGAGCGCAATGAGCAGTTCTTC.

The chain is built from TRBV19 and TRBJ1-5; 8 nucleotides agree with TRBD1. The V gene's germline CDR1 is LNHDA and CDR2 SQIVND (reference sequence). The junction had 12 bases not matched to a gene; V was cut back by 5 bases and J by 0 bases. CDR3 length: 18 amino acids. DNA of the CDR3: TGTGCCAGTAGTCCCTGGACAGGGTCGGGGTATAGCAATCAGCCCCAGCATTTT. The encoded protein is CASSPWTGSGYSNQPQHF.

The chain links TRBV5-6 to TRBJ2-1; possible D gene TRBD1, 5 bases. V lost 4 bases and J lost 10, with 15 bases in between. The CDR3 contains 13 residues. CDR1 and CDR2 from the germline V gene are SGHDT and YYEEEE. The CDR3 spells CASSGVTGQEQFF. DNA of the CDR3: TGTGCCAGCAGCGGGGTTACAGGCCAGGAGCAGTTCTTC. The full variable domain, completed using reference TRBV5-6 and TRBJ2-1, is DAGVTQSPTHLIKTRGQQVTLRCSPKSGHDTVSWYQQALGQGPQFIFQYYEEEERQRGNFPDRFSGHQFPNYSSELNVNALLLGDSALYLCASSGVTGQEQFFGPGTRLTVL.

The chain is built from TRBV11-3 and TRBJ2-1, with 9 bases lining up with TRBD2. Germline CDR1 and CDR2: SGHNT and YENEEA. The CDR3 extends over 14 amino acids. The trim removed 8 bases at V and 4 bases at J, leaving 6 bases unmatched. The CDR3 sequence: CASSLAGEYNEQFF. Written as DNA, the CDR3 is TGTGCCAGCTCCTTAGCGGGGGAGTACAATGAGCAGTTCTTC.

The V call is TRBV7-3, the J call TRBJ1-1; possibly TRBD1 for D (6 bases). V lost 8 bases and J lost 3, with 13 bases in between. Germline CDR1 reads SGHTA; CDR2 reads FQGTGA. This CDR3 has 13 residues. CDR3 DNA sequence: TGTGCCAGCGCCGGGTCAGGGGACACTGAAGCTTTCTTT. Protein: CASAGSGDTEAFF. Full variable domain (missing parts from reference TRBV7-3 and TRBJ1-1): GAGVSQTPSNKVTEKGKYVELRCDPISGHTALYWYRQSLGQGPEFLIYFQGTGAADDSGLPNDRFFAVRPEGSVSTLKIQRTERGDSAVYLCASAGSGDTEAFFGQGTRLTVV.

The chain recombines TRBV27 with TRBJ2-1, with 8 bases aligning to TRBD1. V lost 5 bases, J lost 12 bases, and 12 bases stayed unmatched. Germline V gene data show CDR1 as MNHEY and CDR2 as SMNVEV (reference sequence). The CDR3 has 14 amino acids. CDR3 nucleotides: TGTGCCAGCAGTCCAACGACAGGGGCGGGCGTGCAGTTCTTC. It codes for CASSPTTGAGVQFF.

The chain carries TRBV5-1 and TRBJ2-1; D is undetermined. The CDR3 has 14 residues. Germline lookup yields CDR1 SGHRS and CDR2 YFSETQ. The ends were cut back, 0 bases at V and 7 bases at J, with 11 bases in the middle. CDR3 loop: CASSLDGLVNEQFF. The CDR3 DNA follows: TGCGCCAGCAGCTTGGATGGCCTGGTGAATGAGCAGTTCTTC.

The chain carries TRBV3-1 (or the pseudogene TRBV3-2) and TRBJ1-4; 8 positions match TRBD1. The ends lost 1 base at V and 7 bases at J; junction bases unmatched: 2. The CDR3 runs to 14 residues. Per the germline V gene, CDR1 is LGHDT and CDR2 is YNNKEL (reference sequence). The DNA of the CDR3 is TGTGCCAGCAGCCAAGGGACAGGGAGTGAAAAACTGTTTTTT. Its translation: CASSQGTGSEKLFF.

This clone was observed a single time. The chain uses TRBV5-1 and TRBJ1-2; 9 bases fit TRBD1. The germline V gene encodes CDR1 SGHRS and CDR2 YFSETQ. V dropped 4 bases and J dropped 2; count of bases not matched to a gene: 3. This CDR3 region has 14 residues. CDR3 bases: TGCGCCAGCAGCACAGGACAGGGGAACTATGGCTACACCTTC. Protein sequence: CASSTGQGNYGYTF.

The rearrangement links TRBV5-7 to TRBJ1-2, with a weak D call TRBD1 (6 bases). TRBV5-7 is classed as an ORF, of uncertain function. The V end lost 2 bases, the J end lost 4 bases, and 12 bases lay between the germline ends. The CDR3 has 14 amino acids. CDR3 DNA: TGTGCCAGCAGCTTTTCGGGACAAGGCTATGGCTACACCTTC. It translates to CASSFSGQGYGYTF.

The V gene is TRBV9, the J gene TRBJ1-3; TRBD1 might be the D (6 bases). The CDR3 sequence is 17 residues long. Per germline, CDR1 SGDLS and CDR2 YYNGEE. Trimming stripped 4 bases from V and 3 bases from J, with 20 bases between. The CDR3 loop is CASSPDDLGRGGNTIYF. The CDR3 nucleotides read TGTGCCAGCAGCCCCGATGACTTGGGCAGGGGTGGAAACACCATATATTTT.

DNA of the CDR3: TGTGCCAGCAGCCCCCTGCCGGGGGGGACAGATACGCAGTATTTT. Its translation is CASSPLPGGTDTQYF. This chain connects TRBV6-5 to TRBJ2-3; 8 nucleotides match TRBD2. The ends lost 6 bases at V and 3 bases at J; junction bases unmatched: 8. The CDR3 length is 15 residues. Germline-derived CDR1 and CDR2 are MNHEY and SVGAGI.

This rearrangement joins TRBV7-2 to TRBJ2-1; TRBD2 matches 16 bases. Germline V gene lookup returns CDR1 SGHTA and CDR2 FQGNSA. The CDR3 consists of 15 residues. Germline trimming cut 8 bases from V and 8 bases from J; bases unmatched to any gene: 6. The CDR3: CASGTSGGAQYEQFF. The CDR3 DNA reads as TGTGCCAGCGGGACTAGCGGGGGGGCCCAGTATGAGCAGTTCTTC.

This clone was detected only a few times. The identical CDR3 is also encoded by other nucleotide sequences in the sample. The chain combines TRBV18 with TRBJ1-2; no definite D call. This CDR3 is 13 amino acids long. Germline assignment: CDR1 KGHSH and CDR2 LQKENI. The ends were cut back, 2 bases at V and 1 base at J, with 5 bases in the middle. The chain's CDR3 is CASSPTDNYGYTF. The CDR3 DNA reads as TGTGCCAGCTCACCAACAGATAACTATGGCTACACCTTC.

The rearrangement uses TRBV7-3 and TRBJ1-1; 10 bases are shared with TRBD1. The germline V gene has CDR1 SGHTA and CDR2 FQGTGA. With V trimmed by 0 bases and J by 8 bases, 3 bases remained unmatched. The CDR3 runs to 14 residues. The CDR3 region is CASSLTDRGMEAFF. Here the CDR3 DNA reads TGTGCCAGCAGCTTAACGGACAGGGGGATGGAAGCTTTCTTT.

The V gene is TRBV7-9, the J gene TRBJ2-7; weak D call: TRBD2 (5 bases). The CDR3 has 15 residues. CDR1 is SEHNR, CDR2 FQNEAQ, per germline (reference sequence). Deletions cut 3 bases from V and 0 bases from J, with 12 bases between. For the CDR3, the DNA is TGTGCCAGCAGCTTGGGCGGGTCCACCTCCTACGAGCAGTACTTC. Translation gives CASSLGGSTSYEQYF.

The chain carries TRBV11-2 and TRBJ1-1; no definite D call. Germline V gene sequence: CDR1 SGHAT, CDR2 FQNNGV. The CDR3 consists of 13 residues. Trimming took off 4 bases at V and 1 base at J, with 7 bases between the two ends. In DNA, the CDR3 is TGTGCCAGCAGCTCCCAGGAGAACACTGAAGCTTTCTTT. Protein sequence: CASSSQENTEAFF.

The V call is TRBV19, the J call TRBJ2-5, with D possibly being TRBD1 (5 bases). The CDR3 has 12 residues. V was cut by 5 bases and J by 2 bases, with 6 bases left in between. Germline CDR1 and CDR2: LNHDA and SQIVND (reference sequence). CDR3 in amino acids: CASSDSQETQYF. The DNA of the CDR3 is TGTGCCAGTAGTGACAGTCAAGAGACCCAGTACTTC. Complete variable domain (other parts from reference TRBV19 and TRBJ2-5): DGGITQSPKYLFRKEGQNVTLSCEQNLNHDAMYWYRQDPGQGLRLIYYSQIVNDFQKGDIAEGYSVSREKKESFPLTVTSAQKNPTAFYLCASSDSQETQYFGPGTRLLVL.

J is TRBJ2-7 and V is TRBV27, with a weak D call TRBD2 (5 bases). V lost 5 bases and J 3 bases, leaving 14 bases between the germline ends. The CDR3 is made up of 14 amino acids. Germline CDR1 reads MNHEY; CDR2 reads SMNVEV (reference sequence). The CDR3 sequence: CASSLRGLGYEQYF. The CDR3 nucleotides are TGTGCCAGCAGTCTTAGAGGGCTGGGCTACGAGCAGTACTTC.

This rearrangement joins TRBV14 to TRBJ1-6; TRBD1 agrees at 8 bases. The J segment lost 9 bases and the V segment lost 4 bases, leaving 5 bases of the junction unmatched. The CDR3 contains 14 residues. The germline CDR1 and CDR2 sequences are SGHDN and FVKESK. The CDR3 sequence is CASSPRQGSSPLHF. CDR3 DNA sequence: TGTGCCAGCAGCCCACGACAGGGGAGTTCACCCCTCCACTTT.

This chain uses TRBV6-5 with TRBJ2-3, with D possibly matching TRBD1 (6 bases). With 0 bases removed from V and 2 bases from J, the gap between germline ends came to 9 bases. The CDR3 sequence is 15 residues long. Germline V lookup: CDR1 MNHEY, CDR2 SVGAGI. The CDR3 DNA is TGTGCCAGCAGTTACTCACAGGGAGCCACAGATACGCAGTATTTT. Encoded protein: CASSYSQGATDTQYF.

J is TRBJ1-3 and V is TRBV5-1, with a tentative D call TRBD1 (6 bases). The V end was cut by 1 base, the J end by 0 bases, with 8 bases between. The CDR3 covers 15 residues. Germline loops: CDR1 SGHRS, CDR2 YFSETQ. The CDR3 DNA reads TGCGCCAGCAGCTTGTGGACAGACTCTGGAAACACCATATATTTT. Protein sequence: CASSLWTDSGNTIYF.

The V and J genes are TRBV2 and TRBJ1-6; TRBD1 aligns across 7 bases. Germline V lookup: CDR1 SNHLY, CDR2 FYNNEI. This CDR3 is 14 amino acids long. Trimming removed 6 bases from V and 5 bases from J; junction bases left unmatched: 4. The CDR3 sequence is CASRTGTDNSPLHF. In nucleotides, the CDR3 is TGTGCCAGCAGGACCGGGACAGATAATTCACCCCTCCACTTT.

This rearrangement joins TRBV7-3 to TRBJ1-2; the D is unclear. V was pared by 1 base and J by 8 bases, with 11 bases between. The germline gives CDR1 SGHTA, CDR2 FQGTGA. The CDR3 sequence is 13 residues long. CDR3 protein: CASSLNPPEGYTF. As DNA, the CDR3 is TGTGCCAGCAGCTTAAACCCACCGGAGGGCTACACCTTC.

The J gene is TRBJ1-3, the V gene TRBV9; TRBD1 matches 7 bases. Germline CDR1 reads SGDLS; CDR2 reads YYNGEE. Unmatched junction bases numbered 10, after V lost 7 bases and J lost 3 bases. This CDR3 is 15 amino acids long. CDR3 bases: TGTGCCAGCTCCTCCTCTGGACAGGATGGAAACACCATATATTTT. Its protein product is CASSSSGQDGNTIYF.

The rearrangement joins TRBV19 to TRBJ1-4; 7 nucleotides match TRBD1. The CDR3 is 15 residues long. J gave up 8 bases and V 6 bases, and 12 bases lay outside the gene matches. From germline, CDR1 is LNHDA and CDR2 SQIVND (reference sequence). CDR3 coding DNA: TGTGCCAGTAGCATCAGACAGGGTGTGAAAGAAAAACTGTTTTTT. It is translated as CASSIRQGVKEKLFF.

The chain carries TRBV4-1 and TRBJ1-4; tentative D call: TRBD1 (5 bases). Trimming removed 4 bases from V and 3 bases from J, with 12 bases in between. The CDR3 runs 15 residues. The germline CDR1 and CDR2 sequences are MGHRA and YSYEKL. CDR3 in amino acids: CASSLMGGSNEKLFF. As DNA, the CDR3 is TGCGCCAGCAGCCTGATGGGGGGTTCTAATGAAAAACTGTTTTTT.

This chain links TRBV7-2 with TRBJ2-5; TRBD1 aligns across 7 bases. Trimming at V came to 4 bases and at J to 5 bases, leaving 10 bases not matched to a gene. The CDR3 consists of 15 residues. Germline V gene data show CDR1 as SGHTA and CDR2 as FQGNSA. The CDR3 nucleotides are TGTGCCAGCAGCTACAGGGGACCTTCCCGGGAGACCCAGTACTTC. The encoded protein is CASSYRGPSRETQYF. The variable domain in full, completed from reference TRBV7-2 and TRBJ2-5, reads GAGVSQSPSNKVTEKGKDVELRCDPISGHTALYWYRQSLGQGLEFLIYFQGNSAPDKSGLPSDRFSAERTGGSVSTLTIQRTQQEDSAVYLCASSYRGPSRETQYFGPGTRLLVL.